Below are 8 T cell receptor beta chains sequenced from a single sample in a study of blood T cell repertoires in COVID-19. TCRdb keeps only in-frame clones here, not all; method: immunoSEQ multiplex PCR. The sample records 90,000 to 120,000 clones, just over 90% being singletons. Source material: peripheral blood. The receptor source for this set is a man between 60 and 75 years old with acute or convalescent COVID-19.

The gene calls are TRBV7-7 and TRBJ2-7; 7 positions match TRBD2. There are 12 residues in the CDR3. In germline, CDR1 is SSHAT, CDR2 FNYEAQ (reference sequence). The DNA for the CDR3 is TGTGCGCGGCGGGAGAGCTACTACGAGCAGTACTTC. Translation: CARRESYYEQYF.

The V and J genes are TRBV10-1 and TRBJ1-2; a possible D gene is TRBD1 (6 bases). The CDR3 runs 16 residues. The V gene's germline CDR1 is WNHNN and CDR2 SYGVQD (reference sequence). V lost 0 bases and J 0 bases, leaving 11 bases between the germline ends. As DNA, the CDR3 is TGCGCCAGCAGTGAGTCGTGGACAGAGGCTAACTATGGCTACACCTTC. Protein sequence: CASSESWTEANYGYTF.

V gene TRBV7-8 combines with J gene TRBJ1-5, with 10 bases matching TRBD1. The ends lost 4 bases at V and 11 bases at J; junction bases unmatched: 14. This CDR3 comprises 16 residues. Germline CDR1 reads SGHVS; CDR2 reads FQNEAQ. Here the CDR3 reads CASSSRRGDRGLAQHF. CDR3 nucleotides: TGTGCCAGCAGCTCCAGACGCGGGGACAGGGGATTAGCCCAGCATTTT.

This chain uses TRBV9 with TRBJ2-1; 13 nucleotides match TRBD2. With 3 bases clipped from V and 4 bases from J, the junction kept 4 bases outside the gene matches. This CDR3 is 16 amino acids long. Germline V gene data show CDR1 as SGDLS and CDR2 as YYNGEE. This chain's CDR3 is CASSDGGLAGYNEQFF. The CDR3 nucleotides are TGTGCCAGCAGCGACGGGGGACTAGCGGGGTACAATGAGCAGTTCTTC. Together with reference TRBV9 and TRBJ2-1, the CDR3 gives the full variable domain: DSGVTQTPKHLITATGQRVTLRCSPRSGDLSVYWYQQSLDQGLQFLIQYYNGEERAKGNILERFSAQQFPDLHSELNLSSLELGDSALYFCASSDGGLAGYNEQFFGPGTRLTVL.

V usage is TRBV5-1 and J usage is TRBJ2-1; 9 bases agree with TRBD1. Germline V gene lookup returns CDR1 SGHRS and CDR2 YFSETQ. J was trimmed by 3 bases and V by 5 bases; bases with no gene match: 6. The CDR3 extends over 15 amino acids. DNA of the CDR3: TGCGCCAGCAGGGCCGGGACAGGGAACTACAATGAGCAGTTCTTC. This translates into CASRAGTGNYNEQFF.

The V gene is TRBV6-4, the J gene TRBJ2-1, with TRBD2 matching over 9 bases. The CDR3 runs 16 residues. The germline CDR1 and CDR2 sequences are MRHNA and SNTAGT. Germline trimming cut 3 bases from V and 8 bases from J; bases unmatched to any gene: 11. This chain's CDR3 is CASSELGLATGDEQFF. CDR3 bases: TGTGCCAGCAGTGAACTCGGACTAGCGACAGGCGATGAGCAGTTCTTC.

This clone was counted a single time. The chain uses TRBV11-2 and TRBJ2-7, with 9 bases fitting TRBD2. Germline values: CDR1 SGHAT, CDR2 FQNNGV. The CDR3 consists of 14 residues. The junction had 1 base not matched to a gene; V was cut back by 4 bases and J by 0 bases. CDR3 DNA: TGTGCCAGCAGCTCGACTAGCGGCTCCTACGAGCAGTACGTC. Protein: CASSSTSGSYEQYV.

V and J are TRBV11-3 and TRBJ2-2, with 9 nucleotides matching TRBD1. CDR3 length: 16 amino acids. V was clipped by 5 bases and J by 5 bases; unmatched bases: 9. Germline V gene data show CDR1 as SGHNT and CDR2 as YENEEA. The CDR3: CASSPTGGIGTGELFF. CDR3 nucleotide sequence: TGTGCCAGCAGCCCTACAGGGGGCATAGGAACCGGGGAGCTGTTTTTT.